This T cell receptor beta chain was sequenced in a study of CD8+ T cells in alopecia areata. After isolation, RNA underwent reverse transcription to generate cDNA as the sequencing template. Sequencing was performed with immunoSEQ multiplex PCR; in TCRdb, only in-frame clones are kept and a portion is missing. The table includes over 150,000 clones, approximately 57% detected once. Per germline, CDR1 MGHDK and CDR2 SYGVNS. The length of the CDR3 is 12 residues. V gave up 4 bases and J gave up 6 bases, with 10 bases separating them. Described treatment: oral pan-JAK inhibitor, 5-10 mg twice daily. This material consisted of CD4+ T cells sorted from blood, taken at week 24, from a patient treated with tofacitinib. The TCR originated in a human donor with alopecia areata. The chain is built from TRBV25-1 and TRBJ2-7, with D tentatively TRBD1 (5 bases). The CDR3 spells CASSGTGFEQYF. The DNA of the CDR3 is TGTGCCAGCAGTGGAACAGGCTTCGAGCAGTACTTC.